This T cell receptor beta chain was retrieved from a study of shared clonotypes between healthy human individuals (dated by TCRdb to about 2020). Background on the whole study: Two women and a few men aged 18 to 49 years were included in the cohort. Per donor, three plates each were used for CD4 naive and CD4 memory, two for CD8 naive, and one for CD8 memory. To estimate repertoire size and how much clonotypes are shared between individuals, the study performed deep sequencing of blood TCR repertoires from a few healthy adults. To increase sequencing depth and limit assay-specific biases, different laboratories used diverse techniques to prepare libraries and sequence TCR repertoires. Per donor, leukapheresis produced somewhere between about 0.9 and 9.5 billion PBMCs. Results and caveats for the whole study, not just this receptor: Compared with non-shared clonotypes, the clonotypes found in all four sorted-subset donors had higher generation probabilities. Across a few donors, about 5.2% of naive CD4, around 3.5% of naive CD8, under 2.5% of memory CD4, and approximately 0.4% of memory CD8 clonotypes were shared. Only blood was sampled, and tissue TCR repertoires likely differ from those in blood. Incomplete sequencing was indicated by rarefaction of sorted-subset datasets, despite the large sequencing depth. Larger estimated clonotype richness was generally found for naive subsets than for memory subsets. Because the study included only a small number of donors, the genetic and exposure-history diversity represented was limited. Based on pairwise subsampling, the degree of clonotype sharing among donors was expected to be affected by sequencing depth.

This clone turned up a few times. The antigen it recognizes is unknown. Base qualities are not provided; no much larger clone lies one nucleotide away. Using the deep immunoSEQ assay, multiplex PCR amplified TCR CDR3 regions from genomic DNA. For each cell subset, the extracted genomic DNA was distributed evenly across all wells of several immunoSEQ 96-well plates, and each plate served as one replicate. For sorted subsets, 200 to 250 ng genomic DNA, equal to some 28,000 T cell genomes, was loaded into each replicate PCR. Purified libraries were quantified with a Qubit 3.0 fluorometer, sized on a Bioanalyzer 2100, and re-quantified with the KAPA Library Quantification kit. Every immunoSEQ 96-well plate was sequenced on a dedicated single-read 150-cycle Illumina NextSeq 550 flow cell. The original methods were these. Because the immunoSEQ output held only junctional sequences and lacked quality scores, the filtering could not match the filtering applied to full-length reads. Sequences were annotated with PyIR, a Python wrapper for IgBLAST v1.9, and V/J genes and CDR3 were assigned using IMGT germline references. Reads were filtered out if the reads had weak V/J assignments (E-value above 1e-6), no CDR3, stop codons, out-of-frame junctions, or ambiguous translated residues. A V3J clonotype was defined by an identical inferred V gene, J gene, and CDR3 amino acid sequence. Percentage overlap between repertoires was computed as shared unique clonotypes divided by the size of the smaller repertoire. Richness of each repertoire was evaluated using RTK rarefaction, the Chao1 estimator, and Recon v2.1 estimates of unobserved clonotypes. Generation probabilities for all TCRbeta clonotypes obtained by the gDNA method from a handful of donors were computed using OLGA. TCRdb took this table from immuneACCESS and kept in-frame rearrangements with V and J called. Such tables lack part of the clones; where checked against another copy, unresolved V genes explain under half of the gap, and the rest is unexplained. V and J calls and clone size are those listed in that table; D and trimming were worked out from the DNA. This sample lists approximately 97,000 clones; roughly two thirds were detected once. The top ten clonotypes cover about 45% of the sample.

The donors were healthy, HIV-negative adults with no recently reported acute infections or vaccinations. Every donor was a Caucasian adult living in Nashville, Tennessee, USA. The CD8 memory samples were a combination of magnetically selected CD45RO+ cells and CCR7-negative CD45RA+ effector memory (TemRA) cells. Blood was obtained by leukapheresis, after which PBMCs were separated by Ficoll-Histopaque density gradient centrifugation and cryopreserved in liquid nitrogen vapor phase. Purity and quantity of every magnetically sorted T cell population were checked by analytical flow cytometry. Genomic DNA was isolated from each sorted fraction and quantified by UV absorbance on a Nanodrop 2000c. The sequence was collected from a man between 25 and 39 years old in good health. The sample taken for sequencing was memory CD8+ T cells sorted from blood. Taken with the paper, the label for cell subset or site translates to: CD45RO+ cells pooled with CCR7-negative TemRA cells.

The DNA sequence is given as TGTGCCAGTAGTGAGGGGTCGGGAACGGGGACCGGGGAGCTGTTTTTT. Translated, this gives CASSEGSGTGTGELFF. This sequence uses TRBV19 and TRBJ2-2, with the D call perhaps TRBD1 or TRBD2, as 5 bases match in each case. The cysteine opens and the phenylalanine closes a CDR3 of 16 amino acids. Here the CDR3 DNA is all that survives: 48 bases in frame from base 1. At the junction V is shortened by 5 bases and J by 5 bases, with 18 bases in between. CDR1 and CDR2 are drawn from the germline V gene (reference sequence): LNHDA, SQIVND.